This is a list of T cell receptor beta chains from one sample in a study of OX40 agonist ivuxolimab in advanced cancers. The method was immunoSEQ multiplex PCR; TCRdb's version includes in-frame clones alone and lacks a portion of them. The sample carries tens of thousands of clones, 90% recorded once. The starting material was CD4+ or CD8+ T cells sorted from blood, obtained in a trial of the OX40 agonist ivuxolimab. The receptors stem from an adult with an advanced solid tumor such as melanoma, head and neck, liver or kidney cancer. The CDR3 runs from the conserved cysteine through the conserved F or W. The D gene is left open where the match is weak. Not every row has a clone size; where given, it reads once, few, many or a size class.

cdr3_length,clone_size,v_call,j_call,d_call,cdr3_aa,cdr3_nt
16,NA,TRBV6-5,TRBJ1-2,NA,CASSSRGTGANYGYTF,TGTGCCAGCAGTTCTCGGGGGACCGGGGCTAACTATGGCTACACCTTC
12,once,TRBV6-1,TRBJ1-2,NA,CATKRGNYGYTF,TGTGCCACCAAGAGGGGAAACTATGGCTACACCTTC
16,NA,TRBV11-2,TRBJ2-5,TRBD1,CASSLAGTGGMKTQYF,TGTGCCAGCAGCTTAGCCGGGACAGGGGGCATGAAGACCCAGTACTTC
12,NA,TRBV5-1,TRBJ2-1,NA,CASSLEVNEQFF,TGCGCCAGCAGCTTGGAGGTGAATGAGCAGTTCTTC
16,NA,TRBV25-1,TRBJ1-4,TRBD1,CASSSPGQGWNEKLFF,TGTGCCAGCAGTTCTCCCGGACAGGGGTGGAATGAAAAACTGTTTTTT
16,NA,TRBV5-6,TRBJ2-7,TRBD2,CASSWWVRGDWYEQYF,TGTGCCAGCAGCTGGTGGGTCCGGGGGGATTGGTACGAGCAGTACTTC
14,NA,TRBV6-1,TRBJ1-2,TRBD1,CASTSGTGFYGYTF,TGTGCCAGCACCTCCGGGACAGGGTTCTATGGCTACACCTTC
14,once,TRBV21-1,TRBJ2-1,NA,CASSKAQGDNEQFF,TGTGCCAGCAGCAAAGCACAGGGAGACAATGAGCAGTTCTTC
16,NA,TRBV9,TRBJ2-3,TRBD2,CASSPRTSGVTDTQYF,TGTGCCAGCAGCCCTCGGACTAGCGGGGTCACAGATACGCAGTATTTT
16,NA,TRBV7-9,TRBJ1-3,NA,CASSLEYGRSGNTIYF,TGTGCCAGCAGCTTAGAATACGGGCGCTCTGGAAACACCATATATTTT
16,NA,TRBV5-8,TRBJ1-6,NA,CASSLMGFSDNSPLHF,TGTGCCAGCAGCTTGATGGGTTTTTCGGATAATTCACCCCTCCACTTT
13,few,TRBV5-1,TRBJ2-5,NA,CASRRGTQETQYF,TGCGCCAGCAGACGGGGGACCCAAGAGACCCAGTACTTC
14,once,TRBV2,TRBJ2-7,TRBD2,CACRDGTSRYEQYF,TGTGCCTGTAGAGACGGGACTAGCCGTTACGAGCAGTACTTC
16,NA,TRBV5-4,TRBJ1-3,TRBD1,CASSLGGGGFGNTIYF,TGTGCCAGCAGCTTGGGGGGAGGGGGCTTTGGAAACACCATATATTTT
15,once,TRBV5-4,TRBJ2-5,NA,CASSLYQGALPTQYF,TGTGCCAGCAGCTTGTACCAGGGTGCCCTTCCGACCCAGTACTTC
13,NA,TRBV28,TRBJ1-1,NA,CASRSGQSTEAFF,TGTGCCAGCAGGAGCGGACAGAGCACTGAAGCTTTCTTT
12,NA,TRBV7-9,TRBJ1-2,NA,CASSLAGGGYTF,TGTGCCAGCAGCTTAGCCGGAGGAGGCTACACCTTC
15,NA,TRBV5-6,TRBJ1-6,TRBD1,CASSLSGGVDSPLHF,TGTGCCAGCAGCTTGTCAGGGGGCGTTGATTCACCCCTCCACTTT
14,NA,TRBV2,TRBJ1-5,TRBD1,CASSERTGNQPQHF,TGTGCCAGCAGTGAAAGGACAGGTAATCAGCCCCAGCATTTT
14,NA,TRBV5-1,TRBJ1-5,NA,CASSTGDSGQPQHF,TGCGCCAGCAGCACCGGGGATTCTGGTCAGCCCCAGCATTTT
14,NA,TRBV2,TRBJ1-1,NA,CASKWNWERTEAFF,TGTGCCAGCAAGTGGAACTGGGAAAGGACTGAAGCTTTCTTT
14,NA,TRBV29-1,TRBJ2-5,NA,CSVAPGGPGETQYF,TGCAGCGTCGCCCCCGGGGGACCCGGAGAGACCCAGTACTTC